The entry below describes one T cell receptor beta chain. The data originate from a study of technical replicates of blood from a few donors. This table comes from immunoSEQ multiplex PCR, and its TCRdb copy is limited to in-frame clones, with some not included. The table has tens of thousands of clones, 95% to 98% seen once; the top ten hold roughly 0.2%. V was pared by 1 base and J by 0 bases, with 3 bases between. Germline loops: CDR1 SEHNR, CDR2 FQNEAQ (reference sequence). The CDR3 loop spans 14 amino acids. This receptor was identified in a human donor in good health. The chain carries TRBV7-9 and TRBJ1-4, with unresolved D. The sample taken for sequencing was T cells isolated from PBMCs. Written as DNA, the CDR3 is TGTGCCAGCAGCTTAGTATCAACTAATGAAAAACTGTTTTTT. It specifies CASSLVSTNEKLFF.